This T cell receptor (beta chain) was observed in a study of OX40 agonist ivuxolimab in advanced cancers. Study overall: A male proportion of 70% to 90% was recorded, with mean age roughly 62 years and range 23 to 79.

TCRdb keeps only in-frame clones here, not all; method: immunoSEQ multiplex PCR. The profile shows around 84,000 clones, roughly 92% of them singletons. Germline values: CDR1 MNHEY, CDR2 SVGAGI. The trim removed 4 bases at V and 5 bases at J, leaving 3 bases unmatched. The CDR3 contains 13 residues. The sequence was obtained from an adult with an advanced solid tumor such as melanoma, head and neck, liver or kidney cancer. Here the sequenced sample was CD4+ or CD8+ T cells sorted from blood, taken in a trial of the OX40 agonist ivuxolimab. The J gene is TRBJ2-7, the V gene TRBV6-5, with 9 bases lining up with TRBD2. DNA for the CDR3: TGTGCCAGCAGTTTGGGACTAGCAGACGAGCAGTACTTC. This codes for CASSLGLADEQYF.